The clone carrying this T cell receptor beta chain was counted a single time. This record belongs to a study of blood T cell repertoires in COVID-19. The overall study: The United States, Italy and Spain were the sources of the acute and convalescent COVID-19 samples. In each case, the material was cDNA or gDNA derived from T cells, B-cell-depleted T cells, or PBMCs.

Assignment of participants to cohorts was predicated upon participant-reported clinical history. Sequencing was performed with immunoSEQ multiplex PCR; in TCRdb, only in-frame clones are kept and a portion is missing. The table lists fewer than 500,000 clones, approximately 90% of them singletons. This CDR3 is built from 14 residues. The chain combines TRBV21-1 with TRBJ2-7; the D call in the table, TRBD1, was not verified against the DNA. TRBV21-1 counts as a pseudogene. This clonotype originated in a woman aged 18-30 years with acute COVID-19. Sample: PBMCs or T cells enriched from blood (not recorded which). In DNA form, the CDR3 reads TGTGCCAGCAGCAAAGCAAAGGGGGCCTACGAGCAGTACTTC. Translation gives CASSKAKGAYEQYF.